The clone carrying this T cell receptor (beta chain) was picked up one time. One end of the junction varies from germline; a read error may be responsible. This entry belongs to a study of blood T cell repertoires in COVID-19. At the level of the study: From the United States, Italy and Spain came samples of acute and convalescent COVID-19.

Generated by immunoSEQ multiplex PCR, the TCRdb table keeps only in-frame clones and is missing some. The repertoire holds around 84,000 clones, with 85% to 90% as singletons. This CDR3 is built from 16 residues. Per germline, CDR1 LNHDA and CDR2 SQIVND (reference sequence). The sequence derives from a man at least 80 years old with active or convalescent COVID-19. V and J are TRBV19 and TRBJ2-1, with 14 bases fitting TRBD2. The sample was peripheral blood. The CDR3 nucleotides read TGTGCCAGTAGTTCCCGGACTAGCGGGGGGTACAAGGAGCAGTTCTTC. It encodes CASSSRTSGGYKEQFF.